Listed below are T cell receptor beta chains from one sample, sequenced in a study of post-analysis software for immune sequencing data. TCRdb passed the PCR reads through MiXCR, listing each CDR3 protein once. The data show approximately 440,000 distinct CDR3 sequences, under 55% seen once. Input material: blood. The receptors were sampled from a girl aged 10-17 years with multiple sclerosis. CDR3s include the opening cysteine and the closing phenylalanine or tryptophan. A D gene is named only where the DNA matches it firmly. Clone size is stated in some rows and not others, as once, few, many or a class when expanded.

d_call: TRBD2; v_call: TRBV6-4; clone_size: -; j_call: TRBJ2-1; cdr3_nt: TGTGCCAGCAGTCCCAGCGGGGGGGCCTCAAATGAGCAGTTCTTC; cdr3_aa: CASSPSGGASNEQFF
d_call: TRBD2; v_call: TRBV5-1; clone_size: few; j_call: TRBJ2-5; cdr3_nt: TGCGCCAGCCTCGGGGGGGGCTCCGCAGAGACCCAGTACTTC; cdr3_aa: CASLGGGSAETQYF
d_call: -; v_call: TRBV12-5; clone_size: -; j_call: TRBJ1-2; cdr3_nt: TGTGCTAGTGGTTCCAACCCAATGGACGTTAACTATGGCTACACCTTC; cdr3_aa: CASGSNPMDVNYGYTF
d_call: TRBD1; v_call: TRBV20-1; clone_size: -; j_call: TRBJ2-7; cdr3_nt: TGCAGTGCTACTATACCGGGACAGGGTTGGGGGGAGCAGTACTTC; cdr3_aa: CSATIPGQGWGEQYF
d_call: -; v_call: TRBV7-9; clone_size: few; j_call: TRBJ2-1; cdr3_nt: TGTGCCAGCAGCCTTTCGAGGGCAGGGCGGAATGAGCAGTTCTTC; cdr3_aa: CASSLSRAGRNEQFF
d_call: -; v_call: TRBV29-1; clone_size: -; j_call: TRBJ2-7; cdr3_nt: TGCAGCGTTGTAGCAGGGAGTAGCAACGAGCAGTACTTC; cdr3_aa: CSVVAGSSNEQYF
d_call: TRBD2; v_call: TRBV7-2; clone_size: -; j_call: TRBJ2-1; cdr3_nt: TGTGCCAGCAGCCCTACCGGACTAGCGGGAGTTGGGAGGGGGCAGTTCTTC; cdr3_aa: CASSPTGLAGVGRGQFF
d_call: -; v_call: TRBV15; clone_size: few; j_call: TRBJ2-5; cdr3_nt: TGTGCCACCAGCAGAGTTGGGAGGAAAGAGACCCAGTACTTC; cdr3_aa: CATSRVGRKETQYF
d_call: TRBD1; v_call: TRBV2; clone_size: few; j_call: TRBJ2-7; cdr3_nt: TGTGCCAGCAGTGATCCCCGGACAGGGATATCCTACGAGCAGTACTTC; cdr3_aa: CASSDPRTGISYEQYF
d_call: -; v_call: TRBV7-2; clone_size: -; j_call: TRBJ1-2; cdr3_nt: TGTGCCAGCAGCTTACAGGCGGGAGGGAACTATGGCTACACCTTC; cdr3_aa: CASSLQAGGNYGYTF
d_call: -; v_call: TRBV12-3/TRBV12-4; clone_size: many; j_call: TRBJ2-1; cdr3_nt: TGTGCCAGCAGCACAGGGTACTACAATGAGCAGTTCTTC; cdr3_aa: CASSTGYYNEQFF
d_call: -; v_call: TRBV28; clone_size: -; j_call: TRBJ1-3; cdr3_nt: TGTGCCAGCAGCCGAGGTACATCCTCTGGAAACACCATATATTTT; cdr3_aa: CASSRGTSSGNTIYF
d_call: -; v_call: TRBV6-4; clone_size: many; j_call: TRBJ2-1; cdr3_nt: TGTGCCAGCAGTGAGGCTAGCGAGCTCTACAATGAGCAGTTCTTC; cdr3_aa: CASSEASELYNEQFF
d_call: -; v_call: TRBV25-1; clone_size: -; j_call: TRBJ2-1; cdr3_nt: TGTGCCAGCAGGACGACATATGGGCAGTTCTTC; cdr3_aa: CASRTTYGQFF
d_call: TRBD2; v_call: TRBV7-3; clone_size: -; j_call: TRBJ2-2; cdr3_nt: TGTGCCAGCAGCTTAATGCGGGAGTCCGGGGAGCTGTTTTTT; cdr3_aa: CASSLMRESGELFF
d_call: TRBD2; v_call: TRBV20-1; clone_size: -; j_call: TRBJ2-1; cdr3_nt: TGCAGTGCTACGGGACTAGCAGGAGCTTACAATGAGCAGTTCTTC; cdr3_aa: CSATGLAGAYNEQFF
d_call: TRBD2; v_call: TRBV9; clone_size: -; j_call: TRBJ2-1; cdr3_nt: TGTGCCAGCAGCCTAAGGGGGGTAGCGGGACCCAACAATGAGCAGTTCTTC; cdr3_aa: CASSLRGVAGPNNEQFF
d_call: -; v_call: TRBV5-1; clone_size: -; j_call: TRBJ2-7; cdr3_nt: TGCGCCAGCAGCCCCGGGGGTTCCCACGAGCAGTACTTC; cdr3_aa: CASSPGGSHEQYF
d_call: TRBD1; v_call: TRBV19; clone_size: -; j_call: TRBJ2-1; cdr3_nt: TGTGCCAGTAGTCCCGACAGGGGAAGCTCCTACAATGAGCAGTTCTTC; cdr3_aa: CASSPDRGSSYNEQFF
d_call: TRBD2; v_call: TRBV5-1; clone_size: -; j_call: TRBJ2-6; cdr3_nt: TGCGCCAGCAGCATCCCCACTAGCGGTGGGGCCAACGTCCTGACTTTC; cdr3_aa: CASSIPTSGGANVLTF
d_call: TRBD2; v_call: TRBV11-2; clone_size: few; j_call: TRBJ2-7; cdr3_nt: TGTGCCAGCAGGAGACTAGCGGGTGGAGGTTACGAGCAGTACTTC; cdr3_aa: CASRRLAGGGYEQYF
d_call: TRBD2; v_call: TRBV20-1; clone_size: -; j_call: TRBJ2-7; cdr3_nt: TGCAGTGCTAGAGTCCCTCCATCTAGCGGGAGGTACGAGCAGTACTTC; cdr3_aa: CSARVPPSSGRYEQYF
d_call: TRBD2; v_call: TRBV29-1; clone_size: few; j_call: TRBJ2-1; cdr3_nt: TGCAGCGTCGCCGGGACTAGCGGGAGGGCCCGCTCCTACAATGAGCAGTTCTTC; cdr3_aa: CSVAGTSGRARSYNEQFF
d_call: -; v_call: TRBV12-3/TRBV12-4; clone_size: -; j_call: TRBJ1-5; cdr3_nt: TGTGCCAGCAGTTCCGGGGGTCAGCCCCAGCATTTT; cdr3_aa: CASSSGGQPQHF
d_call: -; v_call: TRBV20-1; clone_size: many; j_call: TRBJ2-1; cdr3_nt: TGCAGTGCTAGGGGCACCTACAATGAGCAGTTCTTC; cdr3_aa: CSARGTYNEQFF
d_call: -; v_call: TRBV4-2; clone_size: few; j_call: TRBJ2-7; cdr3_nt: TGTGCCAGCAGCCAAGATGGGGTGGGGACCGGTTCCTACGAGCAGTACTTC; cdr3_aa: CASSQDGVGTGSYEQYF
d_call: TRBD2; v_call: TRBV5-1; clone_size: -; j_call: TRBJ2-3; cdr3_nt: TGCGCCAGCAGCGTAATCGGACTAGCGGGACCAGATACGCAGTATTTT; cdr3_aa: CASSVIGLAGPDTQYF
d_call: -; v_call: TRBV7-9; clone_size: few; j_call: TRBJ2-1; cdr3_nt: TGTGCCAGCAGCTTAGAGGAGGGGGGTGAGTTCTTC; cdr3_aa: CASSLEEGGEFF
d_call: TRBD1; v_call: TRBV28; clone_size: -; j_call: TRBJ1-1; cdr3_nt: TGTGCCAGCAGTTTACTGGGACAGGCCCTAGCTGAAGCTTTCTTT; cdr3_aa: CASSLLGQALAEAFF
d_call: -; v_call: TRBV27; clone_size: -; j_call: TRBJ2-2; cdr3_nt: TGTGCCAGCAGTTCCCGGCGGACCCTGAACACCGGGGAGCTGTTTTTT; cdr3_aa: CASSSRRTLNTGELFF
d_call: -; v_call: TRBV18; clone_size: few; j_call: TRBJ2-5; cdr3_nt: TGTGCCAGCTCCGAGGCGACGGGGCGCTTACTTCTCCAAGAGACCCAGTACTTC; cdr3_aa: CASSEATGRLLLQETQYF
d_call: TRBD2; v_call: TRBV7-6; clone_size: -; j_call: TRBJ2-2; cdr3_nt: TGTGCCAGCAGCCCGGGACTAGCGGGAGCCGACGGGGAGCTGTTTTTT; cdr3_aa: CASSPGLAGADGELFF
d_call: -; v_call: TRBV28; clone_size: -; j_call: TRBJ1-2; cdr3_nt: TGTGCCAGCAGTTCGTACGTTCGGGTCAGTGATCGCTATGGCTACACCTTC; cdr3_aa: CASSSYVRVSDRYGYTF
d_call: TRBD2; v_call: TRBV5-1; clone_size: -; j_call: TRBJ2-1; cdr3_nt: TGCGCCAGCAGCTTGGCGGTAGCGGGAGTTTACAATGAGCAGTTCTTC; cdr3_aa: CASSLAVAGVYNEQFF
d_call: -; v_call: TRBV6-1; clone_size: -; j_call: TRBJ1-1; cdr3_nt: TGTGCCAGCAGAGGGGATGAAGCTTTCTTT; cdr3_aa: CASRGDEAFF
d_call: -; v_call: TRBV12-3/TRBV12-4; clone_size: -; j_call: TRBJ1-1; cdr3_nt: TGTGCCAGCAGTTTTAATCCACCGGGGCGTGAAGCTTTCTTT; cdr3_aa: CASSFNPPGREAFF
d_call: -; v_call: TRBV5-6; clone_size: -; j_call: TRBJ2-1; cdr3_nt: TGTGCCAGCAACAGAGGTGGCTGGACCTACAATGAGCAGTTCTTC; cdr3_aa: CASNRGGWTYNEQFF
d_call: -; v_call: TRBV7-8; clone_size: -; j_call: TRBJ2-1; cdr3_nt: TGTGCCAGCAGCGCCTATTGGGGAGTGGGGGAGACCCAGTTCTTC; cdr3_aa: CASSAYWGVGETQFF
d_call: -; v_call: TRBV15; clone_size: -; j_call: TRBJ2-7; cdr3_nt: TGTGCCACCAGCAGAGATCGGCAAACCCCTCCCTACGAGCAGTACTTC; cdr3_aa: CATSRDRQTPPYEQYF
d_call: -; v_call: TRBV3-1; clone_size: -; j_call: TRBJ2-7; cdr3_nt: TGTGCCAGCCGTCAGCTGAGGTACGAGCAGTACTTC; cdr3_aa: CASRQLRYEQYF
d_call: -; v_call: TRBV6-5; clone_size: few; j_call: TRBJ2-6; cdr3_nt: TGTGCCAGCAGTTACACCTACCTTAGAGCAAGCTCTGGGGCCGACGTCCTGACTTTC; cdr3_aa: CASSYTYLRASSGADVLTF
d_call: -; v_call: TRBV6-5; clone_size: -; j_call: TRBJ2-4; cdr3_nt: TGTGCCAGCAGGCGAAGCACAGGGCTCGCCAAAAACATTCAGTACTTC; cdr3_aa: CASRRSTGLAKNIQYF
d_call: -; v_call: TRBV7-3; clone_size: few; j_call: TRBJ1-2; cdr3_nt: TGTGCCAGCAGTTCAGGGGTAAACTATGGCTACACCTTC; cdr3_aa: CASSSGVNYGYTF
d_call: -; v_call: TRBV9; clone_size: -; j_call: TRBJ2-7; cdr3_nt: TGTGCCAGCAGCGTAGGACCTGACAGCCCCTACGAGCAGTACTTC; cdr3_aa: CASSVGPDSPYEQYF
d_call: -; v_call: TRBV7-9; clone_size: -; j_call: TRBJ2-1; cdr3_nt: TGTGCCAGCAGCTCCCCGTGGAGGAGGGAGTGGAGTGAGCAGTTCTTC; cdr3_aa: CASSSPWRREWSEQFF
d_call: -; v_call: TRBV9; clone_size: -; j_call: TRBJ1-5; cdr3_nt: TGTGCCAGCAGCCCCTCGGCAGGCCCCAATCAGCCCCAGCATTTT; cdr3_aa: CASSPSAGPNQPQHF
d_call: -; v_call: TRBV28; clone_size: -; j_call: TRBJ2-7; cdr3_nt: TGTGCCAGCAGTGGGGGGACCTACGAGCAGTACTTC; cdr3_aa: CASSGGTYEQYF
d_call: -; v_call: TRBV6-2/TRBV6-3; clone_size: -; j_call: TRBJ2-1; cdr3_nt: TGTGCCAGCAGTTACTCTGTGGCTCCCTTCAGTGAGCAGTTCTTC; cdr3_aa: CASSYSVAPFSEQFF
d_call: TRBD1; v_call: TRBV6-4; clone_size: -; j_call: TRBJ1-1; cdr3_nt: TGTGCCAGCAGTCAAACACAGGGGGGCACTGAAGCTTTCTTT; cdr3_aa: CASSQTQGGTEAFF
d_call: TRBD1; v_call: TRBV20-1; clone_size: -; j_call: TRBJ1-2; cdr3_nt: TGCAGTGCTAGGGGGACAGGGGTTACCTATGGCTACACCTTC; cdr3_aa: CSARGTGVTYGYTF
d_call: -; v_call: TRBV5-5; clone_size: few; j_call: TRBJ2-1; cdr3_nt: TGTGCCAGCAGCTCCGGGTCGAACAATGAGCAGTTCTTC; cdr3_aa: CASSSGSNNEQFF
d_call: TRBD1; v_call: TRBV20-1; clone_size: -; j_call: TRBJ2-7; cdr3_nt: TGCAGTGCTAGAGGAAGACAGGGCCAAGCCACCTACGAGCAGTACTTC; cdr3_aa: CSARGRQGQATYEQYF
d_call: -; v_call: TRBV5-1; clone_size: -; j_call: TRBJ2-7; cdr3_nt: TGCGCCAGCAGCTGGACAGCCCACTCCTACGAGCAGTACTTC; cdr3_aa: CASSWTAHSYEQYF
d_call: -; v_call: TRBV20-1; clone_size: -; j_call: TRBJ2-3; cdr3_nt: TGCAGTGGCTCTAGAGACCATACCTTCAGTGGCCGAGATACGCAGTATTTT; cdr3_aa: CSGSRDHTFSGRDTQYF
d_call: -; v_call: TRBV20-1; clone_size: many; j_call: TRBJ2-7; cdr3_nt: TGCAGTGCTGGTGAGTCCGGGGAATCCTACGAGCAGTACTTC; cdr3_aa: CSAGESGESYEQYF